This T cell receptor (beta chain) was captured by sequencing in a study of blood T cell repertoires in COVID-19. Study context: The cDNA or gDNA used as material had been derived from T cells, B-cell-depleted T cells, or PBMCs.

Clones were sequenced by immunoSEQ multiplex PCR, and TCRdb holds only the in-frame ones, with some missing. The sample comprises about 280,000 clones, around 88% of which are singletons, and 2% to 2.5% rests with the top ten. V lost 4 bases, J lost 5 bases, and 10 bases stayed unmatched. The CDR3 has 16 amino acids. From germline, CDR1 is MNHEY and CDR2 SVGAGI. This sequence was found in a woman in her twenties or thirties who had recovered from COVID-19. Sequences were obtained from peripheral blood. This chain connects TRBV6-5 to TRBJ2-5, with TRBD1 matching 10 bases. The CDR3 region is CASSSRDRGDGETQYF. CDR3 in DNA: TGTGCCAGCAGTTCCCGGGACAGGGGTGATGGGGAGACCCAGTACTTC.